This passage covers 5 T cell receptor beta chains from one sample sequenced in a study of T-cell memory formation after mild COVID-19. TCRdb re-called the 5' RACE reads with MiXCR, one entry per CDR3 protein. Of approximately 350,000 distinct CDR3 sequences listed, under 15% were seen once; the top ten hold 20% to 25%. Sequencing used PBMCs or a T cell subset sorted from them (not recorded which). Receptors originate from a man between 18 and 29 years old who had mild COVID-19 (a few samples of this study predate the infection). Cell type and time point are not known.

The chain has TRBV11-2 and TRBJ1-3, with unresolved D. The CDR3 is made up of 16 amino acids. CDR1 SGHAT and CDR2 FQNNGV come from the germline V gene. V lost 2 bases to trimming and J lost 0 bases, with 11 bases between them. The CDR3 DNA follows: TGTGCCAGCAGCTTACTTGGCACTAGCTCTGGAAACACCATATATTTT. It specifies CASSLLGTSSGNTIYF. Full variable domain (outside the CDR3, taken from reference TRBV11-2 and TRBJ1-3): EAGVAQSPRYKIIEKRQSVAFWCNPISGHATLYWYQQILGQGPKLLIQFQNNGVVDDSQLPKDRFSAERLKGVDSTLKIQPAKLEDSAVYLCASSLLGTSSGNTIYFGEGSWLTVV.

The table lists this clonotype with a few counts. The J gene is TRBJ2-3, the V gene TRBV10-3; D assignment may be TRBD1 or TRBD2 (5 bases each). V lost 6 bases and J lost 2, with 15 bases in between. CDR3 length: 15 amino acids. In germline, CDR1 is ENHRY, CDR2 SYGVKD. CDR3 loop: CAISLRDGFTDTQYF. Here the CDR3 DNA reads TGTGCCATCAGCCTCCGGGACGGCTTCACAGATACGCAGTATTTT.

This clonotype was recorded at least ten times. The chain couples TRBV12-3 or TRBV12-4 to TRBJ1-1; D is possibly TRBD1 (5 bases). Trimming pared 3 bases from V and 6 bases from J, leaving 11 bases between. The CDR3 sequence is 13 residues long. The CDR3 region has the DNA TGTGCCAGCAGTTTGACGGGGGAGCCTGAAGCTTTCTTT. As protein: CASSLTGEPEAFF.

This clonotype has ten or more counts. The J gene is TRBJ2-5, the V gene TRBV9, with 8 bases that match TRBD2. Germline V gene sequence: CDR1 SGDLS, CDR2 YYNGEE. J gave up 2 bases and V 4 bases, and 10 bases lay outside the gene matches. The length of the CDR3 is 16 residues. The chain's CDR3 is CASSPPDERGQETQYF. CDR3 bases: TGTGCCAGCAGCCCCCCTGATGAGCGGGGGCAAGAGACCCAGTACTTC.

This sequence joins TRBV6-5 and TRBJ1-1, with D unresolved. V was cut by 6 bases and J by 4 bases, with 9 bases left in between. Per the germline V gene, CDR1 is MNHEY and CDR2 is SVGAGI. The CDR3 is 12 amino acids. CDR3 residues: CASRDPGTEAFF. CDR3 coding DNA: TGTGCCAGCAGAGACCCCGGCACTGAAGCTTTCTTT.